A selection of T cell receptor beta chains follows, all from one sample in a study of shared clonotypes between healthy human individuals. TCRdb keeps only in-frame clones here, not all; method: immunoSEQ multiplex PCR. In the table there are over a million clones, around 78% of which are singletons. Sequencing was performed on memory CD4+ T cells from PBMCs. All receptors derive from a man aged 18 to 30 in good health. Some clones in this sample may be carry-over from other donors' samples. Each CDR3 is given with its conserved first and last residue. The order of the fields is CDR3 protein, CDR3 DNA, V gene, J gene, D gene, clone size, CDR3 length. A D gene is named only where the DNA matches it firmly. Size is stated for part of the rows, as once, few or many counts, or as a class when the clone is expanded.

CDR3: CASSVATSGRATEQFF
DNA: TGTGCCAGCAGCGTAGCGACTAGCGGGAGGGCCACTGAGCAGTTCTTC
V: TRBV9
J: TRBJ2-1
D: TRBD2
size: NA
length: 16

CDR3: CASSSRPNQPQHF
DNA: TGTGCCAGCAGTTCGCGCCCAAATCAGCCCCAGCATTTT
V: TRBV27
J: TRBJ1-5
D: NA
size: NA
length: 13

CDR3: CASSFEPRGIQYF
DNA: TGTGCCAGCAGCTTCGAACCCAGGGGCATTCAGTACTTC
V: TRBV7-2
J: TRBJ2-4
D: NA
size: NA
length: 13

CDR3: CASGEGWSTQYF
DNA: TGTGCCAGCGGCGAGGGGTGGTCGACCCAGTACTTC
V: TRBV25-1
J: TRBJ2-5
D: NA
size: NA
length: 12

CDR3: CASSALRQPLSYEQYF
DNA: TGTGCCAGCAGCGCCCTTAGACAGCCGTTATCCTACGAGCAGTACTTC
V: TRBV9
J: TRBJ2-7
D: NA
size: NA
length: 16

CDR3: CASTSISGSSTNEQFF
DNA: TGTGCCAGTACCAGTATATCGGGGAGTTCTACCAATGAGCAGTTCTTC
V: TRBV19
J: TRBJ2-1
D: NA
size: many
length: 16

CDR3: CASSLTTGTGGGGYTF
DNA: TGTGCCAGCAGTCTAACCACCGGGACAGGGGGGGGTGGCTACACCTTC
V: TRBV27
J: TRBJ1-2
D: TRBD1
size: NA
length: 16

CDR3: CASSPRGSASTDTQYF
DNA: TGCGCCAGCAGCCCCCGGGGTAGCGCCAGCACAGATACGCAGTATTTT
V: TRBV5-1
J: TRBJ2-3
D: NA
size: NA
length: 16

CDR3: CASSSQAGNTIYF
DNA: TGTGCCAGCAGCTCCCAAGCGGGAAACACCATATATTTT
V: TRBV11-2
J: TRBJ1-3
D: NA
size: NA
length: 13

CDR3: CASKFRTGGSDTQYF
DNA: TGTGCCAGCAAGTTTCGGACAGGGGGCTCTGATACGCAGTATTTT
V: TRBV7-2
J: TRBJ2-3
D: TRBD1
size: once
length: 15

CDR3: CAIQVASSYEQYF
DNA: TGTGCCATCCAGGTCGCGAGCTCCTACGAGCAGTACTTC
V: TRBV10-3
J: TRBJ2-7
D: NA
size: NA
length: 13

CDR3: CASSVAGGTYGETQYF
DNA: TGTGCCAGCAGCGTAGCGGGGGGAACATATGGAGAGACCCAGTACTTC
V: TRBV9
J: TRBJ2-5
D: TRBD2
size: NA
length: 16

CDR3: CASSGQGTANYGYTF
DNA: TGCGCCAGCAGTGGACAGGGGACAGCTAACTATGGCTACACCTTC
V: TRBV10-2
J: TRBJ1-2
D: TRBD1
size: NA
length: 15

CDR3: CATSTPRSGAEKLFF
DNA: TGTGCCACCAGCACCCCCCGTTCAGGTGCGGAAAAACTGTTTTTT
V: TRBV15
J: TRBJ1-4
D: NA
size: NA
length: 15

CDR3: CASSSVGVVNLKDYNEQFF
DNA: TGCGCCAGCAGCTCCGTCGGGGTCGTCAATTTAAAAGACTACAATGAGCAGTTCTTC
V: TRBV5-1
J: TRBJ2-1
D: NA
size: NA
length: 19

CDR3: CASIPKGTYTDTQYF
DNA: TGTGCCAGCATCCCTAAGGGAACCTACACAGATACGCAGTATTTT
V: TRBV27
J: TRBJ2-3
D: NA
size: NA
length: 15

CDR3: CASSDQTGAPQHF
DNA: TGTGCCAGCAGTGATCAAACAGGGGCGCCCCAGCATTTT
V: TRBV6-1
J: TRBJ1-5
D: TRBD1
size: NA
length: 13

CDR3: CASSLRTGEETQYF
DNA: TGTGCCAGCAGCTTGAGGACAGGGGAAGAGACCCAGTACTTC
V: TRBV5-4
J: TRBJ2-5
D: TRBD1
size: NA
length: 14

CDR3: CASSYPGQGSLGSYNEQFF
DNA: TGCGCCAGCAGCTACCCGGGACAGGGATCCTTGGGCTCCTACAATGAGCAGTTCTTC
V: TRBV5-1
J: TRBJ2-1
D: TRBD1
size: NA
length: 19

CDR3: CASSPNRRTGELFF
DNA: TGTGCCAGCAGCCCCAATCGGCGCACCGGGGAGCTGTTTTTT
V: TRBV6-5
J: TRBJ2-2
D: NA
size: NA
length: 14

CDR3: CASDSGSYEQYF
DNA: TGTGCCAGCGATAGCGGCTCCTACGAGCAGTACTTC
V: TRBV6-6
J: TRBJ2-7
D: NA
size: NA
length: 12

CDR3: CASSLGGANTEAFF
DNA: TGCGCCAGCAGCTTGGGCGGAGCGAACACTGAAGCTTTCTTT
V: TRBV5-1
J: TRBJ1-1
D: NA
size: few
length: 14

CDR3: CASSFRENSNQPQHF
DNA: TGTGCCAGCAGCTTCCGGGAGAATAGCAATCAGCCCCAGCATTTT
V: TRBV5-5
J: TRBJ1-5
D: NA
size: few
length: 15

CDR3: CAIRGVGNQPQHF
DNA: TGTGCCATCCGGGGAGTTGGCAATCAGCCCCAGCATTTT
V: TRBV10-3
J: TRBJ1-5
D: NA
size: once
length: 13

CDR3: CASSYSTGQETQYF
DNA: TGTGCCAGCAGTTACTCGACCGGACAAGAGACCCAGTACTTC
V: TRBV6-5
J: TRBJ2-5
D: NA
size: NA
length: 14

CDR3: CASSQQGLEQYF
DNA: TGTGCCAGCAGTCAACAGGGGCTCGAGCAGTACTTC
V: TRBV7-3
J: TRBJ2-7
D: TRBD1
size: NA
length: 12

CDR3: CASSPDTKGPQYF
DNA: TGTGCCAGCTCACCAGATACGAAGGGGCCCCAGTACTTC
V: TRBV18
J: TRBJ2-7
D: NA
size: NA
length: 13

CDR3: CAWSVRYTEAFF
DNA: TGTGCCTGGAGCGTCCGGTACACTGAAGCTTTCTTT
V: TRBV30
J: TRBJ1-1
D: NA
size: few
length: 12

CDR3: CASSLEGQGIGELFF
DNA: TGCGCCAGCAGCCTGGAGGGACAGGGGATCGGGGAGCTGTTTTTT
V: TRBV5-1
J: TRBJ2-2
D: TRBD1
size: NA
length: 15

CDR3: CASSPRTGNEKLFF
DNA: TGTGCCAGCAGCCCCAGGACAGGAAATGAAAAACTGTTTTTT
V: TRBV14
J: TRBJ1-4
D: TRBD1
size: many
length: 14

CDR3: CASSFYGGNEQFF
DNA: TGTGCCAGCAGCTTTTATGGCGGGAATGAGCAGTTCTTC
V: TRBV5-4
J: TRBJ2-1
D: NA
size: NA
length: 13

CDR3: CASSLAHSSYAYEQYF
DNA: TGTGCCAGCAGCTTAGCGCATTCCAGTTACGCTTACGAGCAGTACTTC
V: TRBV7-2
J: TRBJ2-7
D: NA
size: NA
length: 16

CDR3: CASSNLFGAGDNEQYF
DNA: TGTGCCAGCAGCAACCTCTTCGGAGCGGGAGATAACGAGCAGTACTTC
V: TRBV7-9
J: TRBJ2-7
D: TRBD2
size: NA
length: 16

CDR3: CASSPDVGQPQHF
DNA: TGTGCCAGCAGTCCGGACGTCGGTCAGCCCCAGCATTTT
V: TRBV6-5
J: TRBJ1-5
D: NA
size: NA
length: 13

CDR3: CASSPGTQLAKNIQYF
DNA: TGTGCCAGCAGCCCCGGGACGCAGCTAGCCAAAAACATTCAGTACTTC
V: TRBV28
J: TRBJ2-4
D: NA
size: NA
length: 16

CDR3: CASSSFSGMNTGELFF
DNA: TGTGCCAGCAGCTCGTTCAGCGGGATGAACACCGGGGAGCTGTTTTTT
V: TRBV7-2
J: TRBJ2-2
D: TRBD2
size: once
length: 16

CDR3: CASSSPRGDTEAFF
DNA: TGCGCCAGCAGCTCTCCCCGGGGGGACACTGAAGCTTTCTTT
V: TRBV4-1
J: TRBJ1-1
D: NA
size: few
length: 14

CDR3: CAWRVQGNIGNQPQHF
DNA: TGTGCCTGGAGGGTACAGGGGAACATAGGCAATCAGCCCCAGCATTTT
V: TRBV30
J: TRBJ1-5
D: TRBD1
size: NA
length: 16

CDR3: CASRPPGKGGYTF
DNA: TGTGCCAGCAGGCCCCCGGGGAAAGGGGGCTACACCTTC
V: TRBV28
J: TRBJ1-2
D: NA
size: NA
length: 13

CDR3: CASSDDGSGANVLTF
DNA: TGTGCCAGCAGCGATGACGGCTCTGGGGCCAACGTCCTGACTTTC
V: TRBV25-1
J: TRBJ2-6
D: NA
size: NA
length: 15

CDR3: CASSLEKGPFQYF
DNA: TGTGCCAGCAGCTTGGAGAAGGGGCCCTTTCAGTATTTT
V: TRBV5-4
J: TRBJ2-3
D: NA
size: NA
length: 13

CDR3: CASSPTGSIPYEQYF
DNA: TGTGCCAGCAGCCCCACCGGGTCTATCCCCTACGAGCAGTACTTC
V: TRBV7-2
J: TRBJ2-7
D: NA
size: NA
length: 15

CDR3: CSAPNYGYTF
DNA: TGCAGTGCTCCCAACTATGGCTACACCTTC
V: TRBV20-1
J: TRBJ1-2
D: NA
size: NA
length: 10

CDR3: CSGLSDGGGTDTQYF
DNA: TGCAGCGGCCTATCGGACGGGGGAGGCACAGATACGCAGTATTTT
V: TRBV29-1
J: TRBJ2-3
D: NA
size: NA
length: 15

CDR3: CASRSTGSREQYF
DNA: TGTGCCAGCAGGTCGACAGGTTCGAGGGAGCAGTACTTC
V: TRBV27
J: TRBJ2-7
D: NA
size: NA
length: 13

CDR3: CASSTSGTGTYEQYF
DNA: TGTGCCAGCAGCACTTCCGGGACGGGGACCTACGAGCAGTACTTC
V: TRBV9
J: TRBJ2-7
D: NA
size: NA
length: 15

CDR3: CASSVTGVSETQYF
DNA: TGTGCCAGCAGCGTAACAGGCGTCTCGGAGACCCAGTACTTC
V: TRBV9
J: TRBJ2-5
D: NA
size: NA
length: 14

CDR3: CASSSMANTGELFF
DNA: TGTGCCAGCAGTTCGATGGCGAACACCGGGGAGCTGTTTTTT
V: TRBV6-6
J: TRBJ2-2
D: NA
size: once
length: 14

CDR3: CAISDPGLVLSNIQYF
DNA: TGTGCCATCAGCGACCCGGGCCTCGTCCTCTCTAACATTCAGTACTTC
V: TRBV10-3
J: TRBJ2-4
D: NA
size: NA
length: 16

CDR3: CSGGGDASYNEQFF
DNA: TGCAGCGGGGGCGGGGACGCCTCCTACAATGAGCAGTTCTTC
V: TRBV29-1
J: TRBJ2-1
D: NA
size: NA
length: 14

CDR3: CASRGGPNTGELFF
DNA: TGTGCCAGTAGGGGGGGTCCGAACACCGGGGAGCTGTTTTTT
V: TRBV19
J: TRBJ2-2
D: NA
size: NA
length: 14

CDR3: CASRAHRPSGANVLTF
DNA: TGTGCCAGCAGGGCTCACAGGCCCTCTGGGGCCAACGTCCTGACTTTC
V: TRBV28
J: TRBJ2-6
D: NA
size: few
length: 16

CDR3: CASSLGRVTHNYGYTF
DNA: TGTGCCAGCAGCTTGGGCAGGGTCACCCATAACTATGGCTACACCTTC
V: TRBV5-4
J: TRBJ1-2
D: NA
size: NA
length: 16